This T cell receptor beta chain is drawn from a study of monozygotic twins with inflammatory bowel disease. TCRdb reprocessed the 5' RACE reads, with one entry per CDR3 protein and no DNA. The sample data list more than 300,000 distinct CDR3 sequences. The CDR3 consists of 18 residues. Germline V gives CDR1 LNHDA, CDR2 SQIVND (reference sequence). The clonotype was recovered from a human donor with ulcerative colitis or Crohn's disease, or a healthy co-twin of an affected twin (not recorded which). This chain connects TRBV19 to TRBJ2-6; TCRdb lists TRBD1, though no DNA is available to test this call. Material for sequencing was blood. CDR3 in amino acids: CASSIGTGSPSGANVLTF.